This passage covers 26 T cell receptor beta chains from one sample sequenced in a study of T cells in Graves' hyperthyroidism and ophthalmopathy. RNA transcripts yielded amplified TCR beta CDR3 regions. First-round RT-PCR targeting the TCR CDR3 was performed with the HTBI primer set. TCRdb re-called the multiplex PCR reads with MiXCR, one entry per CDR3 protein. Of approximately 530,000 distinct CDR3 sequences listed, nearly 20% are singletons. Sequenced: blood. These TCRs come from a man in his forties with Graves' ophthalmopathy.

This clonotype was seen a handful of times. This chain joins TRBV19 and TRBJ2-1; no firm D call. This CDR3 spans 11 amino acids. V was clipped by 4 bases and J by 8 bases, with 6 bases between them. Germline CDR1 reads LNHDA; CDR2 reads SQIVND (reference sequence). The CDR3 coding sequence is TGTGCCAGTAGTACCCGCGATGAGCAGTTCTTC. Amino acids: CASSTRDEQFF. Combining the CDR3 with reference TRBV19 and TRBJ2-1 gives the whole variable domain DGGITQSPKYLFRKEGQNVTLSCEQNLNHDAMYWYRQDPGQGLRLIYYSQIVNDFQKGDIAEGYSVSREKKESFPLTVTSAQKNPTAFYLCASSTRDEQFFGPGTRLTVL.

The rearrangement joins TRBV7-2 to TRBJ1-2, with 9 bases fitting TRBD1. V shed 1 base and J 7 bases; nucleotides not matched to a gene: 7. Germline values: CDR1 SGHTA, CDR2 FQGNSA. CDR3 size: 15 residues. The CDR3 here is CASSLGGQGVGGYTF. CDR3 coding DNA: TGTGCCAGCAGCTTAGGGGGACAGGGTGTAGGTGGCTACACCTTC.

V gene TRBV13 combines with J gene TRBJ2-7, with D perhaps matching TRBD1 or TRBD2 (5 bases each). The V end was cut by 3 bases, the J end by 0 bases, with 12 bases between. There are 15 residues in the CDR3. Germline CDR1 PRHDT, CDR2 FYEKMQ (reference sequence). CDR3 region: CASSLGDRDSYEQYF. CDR3 DNA: TGTGCCAGCAGCTTGGGAGACAGAGACTCCTACGAGCAGTACTTC.

This sequence joins TRBV20-1 and TRBJ1-1; the D is unclear. Looked up from germline, CDR1 is DFQATT and CDR2 is SNEGSKA (reference sequence). V was shortened by 0 bases and J by 7 bases, with 18 bases between the two germline ends. The CDR3 is made up of 15 amino acids. For the CDR3, the DNA is TGCAGTGCTAGAGATCTCACAGCTCTAAGTCGTGAAGCTTTCTTT. Its protein product is CSARDLTALSREAFF.

This clonotype appeared many times. This rearrangement joins TRBV11-1 to TRBJ2-7, with TRBD2 matching 9 bases. V dropped 2 bases and J dropped 1; count of bases not matched to a gene: 9. Germline CDR1 is SGHAT and CDR2 is FQDESV (reference sequence). The CDR3 is 17 amino acids. CDR3 loop: CASSLTLAGARSYEQYF. CDR3 sequence (DNA): TGTGCCAGCAGCTTAACCTTAGCGGGAGCGAGGTCCTACGAGCAGTACTTC.

This clonotype came up a few times. The rearrangement links TRBV18 to TRBJ1-2; D not resolved. Trimming took 2 bases from V and 2 from J, leaving 15 bases between them. Looked up from germline, CDR1 is KGHSH and CDR2 is LQKENI. CDR3 length: 16 amino acids. The CDR3 DNA follows: TGTGCCAGCTCACCATGGGCAAGGATATTGAACTATGGCTACACCTTC. It translates to CASSPWARILNYGYTF.

The sample holds a few counts of this clonotype. CDR3 coding DNA: TGTGCCATCAGTTCCGGGACAGAGCAGTTCTTC. Protein: CAISSGTEQFF. The chain couples TRBV10-3 to TRBJ2-1; D perhaps matches TRBD1 (6 bases). The CDR3 has 11 amino acids. V shed 5 bases and J shed 10 bases, with 9 bases lying between them. Germline values: CDR1 ENHRY, CDR2 SYGVKD.

This clonotype was detected only a few times. The genes are TRBV5-1 and TRBJ2-2, with a tentative D call TRBD2 (5 bases). CDR1 SGHRS and CDR2 YFSETQ come from the germline V gene. Trimming removed 3 bases at V and 9 bases at J, with 18 bases between. CDR3 length: 15 amino acids. Here the CDR3 reads CASSSRDEGPRELFF. The CDR3 bases are TGCGCCAGCAGCTCAAGAGACGAGGGTCCGCGGGAGCTGTTTTTT.

This clonotype occurred a few times. The V and J genes are TRBV12-3 or TRBV12-4 and TRBJ2-2, with TRBD2 matching 14 bases. The CDR3 is 17 residues long. Trimming removed 6 bases from V and 7 bases from J; junction bases left unmatched: 10. In DNA, the CDR3 is TGTGCCAGCAGCCTGACTAGCGGGGGGGCCTCGATCGGGGAGCTGTTTTTT. It encodes CASSLTSGGASIGELFF.

The chain employs TRBV7-9 and TRBJ2-7; D is unclear. Deletions cut 3 bases from V and 5 bases from J, with 14 bases between. Germline CDR1 and CDR2: SEHNR and FQNEAQ (reference sequence). CDR3 length equals 14 residues. The CDR3 DNA reads as TGTGCCAGCAGCTTTGGGCCCCCTCAGGACGAGCAGTACTTC. Translating gives CASSFGPPQDEQYF.

Points on this clonotype: This sequence may be a read error, since a much larger clone differs from it by one base. The chain is built from TRBV7-6 and TRBJ1-1, with 9 bases identical to TRBD1. The CDR3 has 14 amino acids. The J segment lost 4 bases and the V segment lost 8 bases, leaving 8 bases of the junction unmatched. CDR1 is SGHVS and CDR2 is FNYEAQ in the germline V gene. The CDR3 DNA sequence: TGTGCCAGCTTTGCCGGGACAGGGAGCACTGAAGCTTTCTTT. Amino acid sequence: CASFAGTGSTEAFF.

The chain is built from TRBV6-1 and TRBJ2-1; TRBD2 is a possible D gene (5 bases). Germline V gene lookup returns CDR1 MNHNS and CDR2 SASEGT. CDR3 length: 13 residues. V shed 0 bases and J shed 9 bases, with 9 bases lying between them. This chain's CDR3 is CASSEARVSEQFF. CDR3 bases: TGTGCCAGCAGTGAAGCGCGGGTTAGTGAGCAGTTCTTC.

The J gene is TRBJ2-7, the V gene TRBV6-5; 10 positions match TRBD1. The J segment lost 4 bases and the V segment lost 1 base, leaving 4 bases of the junction unmatched. CDR3 length: 15 amino acids. CDR1 and CDR2 from the germline V gene are MNHEY and SVGAGI. The CDR3 DNA follows: TGTGCCAGCAGTTACTTTTTGGGACAGGGGTACGAGCAGTACTTC. Its protein product is CASSYFLGQGYEQYF.

CDR3 DNA: TGTGCCAGCAGCGATCCGGGACAGGGGATAAATCAGCCCCAGCATTTT. This codes for CASSDPGQGINQPQHF. This rearrangement joins TRBV6-1 to TRBJ1-5, with 10 bases aligning to TRBD1. Germline lookup yields CDR1 MNHNS and CDR2 SASEGT. This CDR3 region has 16 residues. Trimming at V came to 6 bases and at J to 4 bases, leaving 9 bases not matched to a gene.

A few counts support this clonotype. The chain has TRBV15 and TRBJ2-1; 8 positions agree with TRBD2. Per the germline V gene, CDR1 is LNHNV and CDR2 is YYDKDF (reference sequence). The junction had 11 bases not matched to a gene; V was cut back by 5 bases and J by 5 bases. CDR3 size: 16 residues. Here the CDR3 reads CATSPKSGSWDNEQFF. In nucleotides, the CDR3 is TGTGCCACCAGCCCAAAGAGCGGGAGTTGGGACAATGAGCAGTTCTTC.

This clonotype occurred many times. The J gene is TRBJ2-2, the V gene TRBV7-2; D remains ambiguous. CDR3 length: 14 residues. V lost 5 bases to trimming and J lost 7 bases, with 14 bases between them. In germline, CDR1 is SGHTA, CDR2 FQGNSA. The CDR3 loop is CASSPTTMGGELFF. The CDR3 DNA sequence: TGTGCCAGCAGCCCTACAACGATGGGCGGGGAGCTGTTTTTT.

In its sample, this clonotype was seen a few times. This chain links TRBV10-3 with TRBJ1-1; no clear D. This CDR3 is built from 13 residues. Germline values: CDR1 ENHRY, CDR2 SYGVKD. V lost 3 bases to trimming and J lost 3 bases, with 8 bases between them. Here the CDR3 DNA reads TGTGCCATCAGTGACAGGCGGGACACTGAAGCTTTCTTT. Protein sequence: CAISDRRDTEAFF.

This clonotype came up many times. V gene TRBV12-3 or TRBV12-4 combines with J gene TRBJ1-1; maybe TRBD1 (6 bases). This CDR3 is 14 amino acids long. V lost 6 bases and J 7 bases, leaving 18 bases between the germline ends. CDR3 coding DNA: TGTGCCAGCAGCCAACAACAGGGAACACTTGAAGCTTTCTTT. Protein sequence: CASSQQQGTLEAFF.

A few counts support this clonotype. The V call is TRBV12-3 or TRBV12-4, the J call TRBJ2-1; 7 bases are a match to TRBD1. J was trimmed by 10 bases and V by 5 bases; bases with no gene match: 8. This CDR3 has 13 amino acids. DNA of the CDR3: TGTGCCAGCAGTCTGAGGGGGCTAGGGGAGCAGTTCTTC. It translates to CASSLRGLGEQFF.

This clonotype was seen many times. The chain has TRBV10-3 and TRBJ1-6, with 7 bases matching TRBD1. This CDR3 is 13 amino acids long. Germline lookup yields CDR1 ENHRY and CDR2 SYGVKD. V lost 10 bases to trimming and J lost 9 bases; unmatched junction nucleotides: 9. The CDR3 protein is CANQGGRSSPLHF. CDR3 DNA sequence: TGTGCCAACCAGGGGGGTAGGAGTTCACCCCTCCACTTT.

This clonotype was detected ten times or more. This rearrangement joins TRBV27 to TRBJ1-2; 12 nucleotides match TRBD1. With V trimmed by 4 bases and J by 4 bases, 10 bases remained unmatched. Germline assignment: CDR1 MNHEY and CDR2 SMNVEV (reference sequence). This CDR3 comprises 17 residues. The CDR3 loop is CASSSGQGAELVYGYTF. In DNA, the CDR3 is TGTGCCAGCAGTTCGGGACAGGGGGCTGAACTCGTCTATGGCTACACCTTC.

This clonotype was seen more than once but under ten times. The rearrangement links TRBV12-3 or TRBV12-4 to TRBJ2-7, with TRBD2 as a possible D gene (5 bases). The CDR3 runs to 13 residues. V shed 3 bases and J shed 5 bases, with 11 bases lying between them. This CDR3 reads CASSLRDWDEQYF. DNA for the CDR3: TGTGCCAGCAGTTTGAGGGATTGGGACGAGCAGTACTTC.

This sequence joins TRBV7-9 and TRBJ1-4; D unresolved. This CDR3 spans 15 amino acids. Germline V lookup: CDR1 SEHNR, CDR2 FQNEAQ (reference sequence). The V and J ends lost 1 base and 0 bases respectively, with 6 bases between them. CDR3 sequence (DNA): TGTGCCAGCAGCTTAGTCTCAGCAACTAATGAAAAACTGTTTTTT. Translation: CASSLVSATNEKLFF.

The table lists this clonotype with a few counts. The genes are TRBV10-3 and TRBJ1-5; no definite D call. The CDR3 loop spans 14 amino acids. CDR1 is ENHRY and CDR2 is SYGVKD in the germline V gene. V shed 5 bases and J shed 8 bases, with 16 bases lying between them. CDR3 amino acids: CAISSPGLRKPQHF. In nucleotides, the CDR3 is TGTGCCATCAGTTCACCGGGTTTAAGGAAGCCCCAGCATTTT.

This clonotype was observed at least ten times. This chain joins TRBV7-8 and TRBJ2-7, with 9 positions matching TRBD2. The trim removed 3 bases at V and 0 bases at J, leaving 6 bases unmatched. The CDR3 consists of 16 residues. Germline CDR1 reads SGHVS; CDR2 reads FQNEAQ. The DNA of the CDR3 is TGTGCCAGCAGCTTGACCCTAGCGGGGAGCTCCTACGAGCAGTACTTC. It translates to CASSLTLAGSSYEQYF.

This clonotype was recorded a few times. The rearrangement links TRBV12-3 or TRBV12-4 to TRBJ2-3; D might be TRBD2 (5 bases). V was pared by 6 bases and J by 3 bases, with 10 bases between. This CDR3 is 13 amino acids long. This CDR3 is CASRTRGTDTQYF. CDR3 in DNA: TGTGCCAGCAGGACACGGGGTACAGATACGCAGTATTTT.